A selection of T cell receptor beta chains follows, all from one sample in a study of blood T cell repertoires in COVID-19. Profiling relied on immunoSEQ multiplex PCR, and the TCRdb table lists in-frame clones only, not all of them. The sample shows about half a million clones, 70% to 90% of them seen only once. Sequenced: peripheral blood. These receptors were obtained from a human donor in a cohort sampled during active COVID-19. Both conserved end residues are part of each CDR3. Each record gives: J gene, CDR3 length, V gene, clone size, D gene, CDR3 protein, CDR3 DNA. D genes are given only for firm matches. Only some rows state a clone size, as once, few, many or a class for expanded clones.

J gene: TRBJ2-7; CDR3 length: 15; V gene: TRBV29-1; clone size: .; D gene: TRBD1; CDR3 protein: CSALTGGTFSYEQYF; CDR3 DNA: TGCAGCGCTCTAACAGGGGGTACCTTCTCCTACGAGCAGTACTTC
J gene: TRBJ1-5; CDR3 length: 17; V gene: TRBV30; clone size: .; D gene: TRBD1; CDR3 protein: CAWSDGTGGLGNQPQHF; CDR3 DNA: TGTGCCTGGAGCGACGGGACAGGGGGCCTTGGGAATCAGCCCCAGCATTTT
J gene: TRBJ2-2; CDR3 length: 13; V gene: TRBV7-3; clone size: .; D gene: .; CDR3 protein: CASSLQAGGELFF; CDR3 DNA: TGTGCCAGCAGCTTACAAGCTGGCGGGGAGCTGTTTTTT
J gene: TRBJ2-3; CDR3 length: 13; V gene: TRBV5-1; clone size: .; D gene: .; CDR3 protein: CASTRWERDTQYF; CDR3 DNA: TGCGCCAGCACCCGATGGGAGAGAGATACGCAGTATTTT
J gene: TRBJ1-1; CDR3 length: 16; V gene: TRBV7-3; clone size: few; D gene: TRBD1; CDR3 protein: CASSLFSGTANTEAFF; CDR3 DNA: TGTGCCAGCAGCTTATTCTCCGGGACAGCGAACACTGAAGCTTTCTTT
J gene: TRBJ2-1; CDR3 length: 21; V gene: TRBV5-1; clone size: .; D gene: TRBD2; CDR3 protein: CASSLGGSRPGLPVSYNEQFF; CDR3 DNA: TGCGCCAGCAGCTTGGGTGGGTCCAGGCCGGGACTACCCGTTTCCTACAATGAGCAGTTCTTC
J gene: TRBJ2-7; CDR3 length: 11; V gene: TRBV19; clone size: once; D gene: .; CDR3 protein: CASWNRGEQYF; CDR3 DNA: TGTGCCAGTTGGAACCGGGGCGAGCAGTACTTC
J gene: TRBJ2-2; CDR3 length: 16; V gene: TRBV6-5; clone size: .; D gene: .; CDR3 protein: CASSYSSIGWTGELFF; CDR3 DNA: TGTGCCAGCAGTTACTCGAGTATTGGTTGGACCGGGGAGCTGTTTTTT
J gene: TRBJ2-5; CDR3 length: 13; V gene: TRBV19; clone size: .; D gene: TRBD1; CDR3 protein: CASTRDRGETQYF; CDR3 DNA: TGTGCCAGTACCCGGGACAGGGGAGAGACCCAGTACTTC
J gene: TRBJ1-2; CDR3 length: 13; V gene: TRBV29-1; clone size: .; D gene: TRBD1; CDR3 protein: CSDRQGSFYGYTF; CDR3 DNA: TGCAGCGACAGACAGGGGTCATTCTATGGCTACACCTTC